This TCR beta chain was obtained from a study of T cell repertoires in cytomegalovirus infection. Overall study context: From public TCR beta signatures came an indication of both CMV infection and matching HLA type. Study observations and caveats: Identification of carriers of CMV plus the relevant HLA was performed using cumulative public TCR beta family frequency.

Trimming stripped 2 bases from V and 1 base from J, with 9 bases between. The V gene's germline CDR1 is SGDLS and CDR2 YYNGEE. This CDR3 region has 14 residues. With regard to this clonotype: The antigen remains unidentified.

TCRdb reprocessed the reads via MiXCR and lists one record per CDR3 protein. The sample carries 60,000 to 75,000 distinct CDR3 sequences, about 27% recorded once. This material consisted of CD8+ T cells from cultured PBMCs, taken from culture after CMV antigen stimulation. This clonotype was obtained from a human donor in good health (CMV status not recorded). Some clones in this sample may be carry-over from other donors' samples. This chain uses TRBV9 with TRBJ1-1, with D tentatively TRBD1 (6 bases). CDR3 DNA: TGTGCCAGCAGCGTCGGGGGGCCGAACACTGAAGCTTTCTTT. It is translated as CASSVGGPNTEAFF.